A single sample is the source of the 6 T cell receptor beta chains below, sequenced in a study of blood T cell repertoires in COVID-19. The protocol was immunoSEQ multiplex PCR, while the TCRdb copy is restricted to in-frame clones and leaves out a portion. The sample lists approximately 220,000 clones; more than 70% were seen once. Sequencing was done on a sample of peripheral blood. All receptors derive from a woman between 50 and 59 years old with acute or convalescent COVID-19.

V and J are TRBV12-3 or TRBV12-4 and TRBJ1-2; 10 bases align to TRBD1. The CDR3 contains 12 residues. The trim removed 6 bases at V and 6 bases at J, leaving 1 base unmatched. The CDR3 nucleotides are TGTGCCAGCAGGGGGACAGGGGATGGCTACACCTTC. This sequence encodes CASRGTGDGYTF.

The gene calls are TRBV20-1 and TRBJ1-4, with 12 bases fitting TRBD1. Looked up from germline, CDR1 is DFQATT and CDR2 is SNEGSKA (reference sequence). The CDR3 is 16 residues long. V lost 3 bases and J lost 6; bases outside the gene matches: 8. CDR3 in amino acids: CSASGTGGGGDEKLFF. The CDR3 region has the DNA TGCAGTGCTAGTGGGACAGGGGGCGGTGGGGATGAAAAACTGTTTTTT.

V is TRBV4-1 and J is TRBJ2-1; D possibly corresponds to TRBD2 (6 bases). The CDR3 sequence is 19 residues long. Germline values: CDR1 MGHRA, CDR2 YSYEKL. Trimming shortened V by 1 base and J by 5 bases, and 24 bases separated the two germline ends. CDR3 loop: CASSQGGGSGPGSNNEQFF. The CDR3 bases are TGCGCCAGCAGCCAAGGGGGCGGGTCCGGACCCGGGAGTAACAATGAGCAGTTCTTC.

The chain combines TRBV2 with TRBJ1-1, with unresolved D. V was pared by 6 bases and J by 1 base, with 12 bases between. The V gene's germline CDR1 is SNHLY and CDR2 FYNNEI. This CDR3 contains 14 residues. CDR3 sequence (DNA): TGTGCCAGCAGATCCGGGTCGGGGAACACTGAAGCTTTCTTT. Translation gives CASRSGSGNTEAFF.

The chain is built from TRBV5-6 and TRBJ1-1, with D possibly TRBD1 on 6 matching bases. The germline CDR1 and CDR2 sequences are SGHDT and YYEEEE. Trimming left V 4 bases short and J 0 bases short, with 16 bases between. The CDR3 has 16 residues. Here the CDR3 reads CASSPETGYMNTEAFF. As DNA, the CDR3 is TGTGCCAGCAGCCCCGAGACAGGATACATGAACACTGAAGCTTTCTTT.

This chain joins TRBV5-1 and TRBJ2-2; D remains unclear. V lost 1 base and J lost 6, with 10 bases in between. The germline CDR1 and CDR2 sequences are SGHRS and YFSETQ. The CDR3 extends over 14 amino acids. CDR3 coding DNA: TGCGCCAGCAGCTTGTACCTTGAGGCCGGGGAGCTGTTTTTT. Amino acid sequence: CASSLYLEAGELFF.